This passage covers 15 T cell receptor beta chains from one sample sequenced in a study of CD4 T cells in relation to SARS-CoV-2 and coronaviruses. Profiled with immunoSEQ multiplex PCR; TCRdb holds only in-frame clones, not every one. The top ten clones hold about a sixth of a sample with 15,000 to 20,000 clones, 75% to 80% of them seen once. The antigens for these receptors are not known. Before the COVID-19 pandemic, during about 2011-2019, CD4+ T cells were taken from unexposed donors. After approximately ten days of culture, CD4+ T cells were isolated. Sequencing was done on a sample of CD4+ T cells from PBMCs, cultured in vitro. The receptors here all came from a human donor in good health.

The chain has TRBV10-1 and TRBJ2-2; either TRBD1 or TRBD2 may supply D (6 bases each). The CDR3 runs to 15 residues. V shed 4 bases and J shed 4 bases, with 13 bases lying between them. Germline values: CDR1 WNHNN, CDR2 SYGVQD (reference sequence). The CDR3: CASSVTGAGTGELFF. The DNA for the CDR3 is TGCGCCAGCAGTGTTACGGGGGCGGGCACCGGGGAGCTGTTTTTT.

J is TRBJ2-7 and V is TRBV28, with D possibly being TRBD1 (6 bases). The germline gives CDR1 MDHEN, CDR2 SYDVKM. There are 14 residues in the CDR3. With 4 bases removed from V and 2 bases from J, the gap between germline ends came to 12 bases. The CDR3 nucleotides read TGTGCCAGCAGTTCGGACAGACCAACCTACGAGCAGTACTTC. It encodes CASSSDRPTYEQYF.

This clone was picked up a small number of times. The chain couples TRBV11-2 to TRBJ1-2; D gene uncertain. V lost 3 bases and J lost 7, with 12 bases in between. Germline assignment: CDR1 SGHAT and CDR2 FQNNGV. This CDR3 has 13 residues. The CDR3 is CASSFEESGGYTF. The CDR3 coding sequence is TGTGCCAGCAGCTTCGAGGAGTCGGGTGGCTACACCTTC.

This rearrangement joins TRBV27 to TRBJ1-4, with TRBD1 matching over 9 bases. J was trimmed by 7 bases and V by 5 bases; bases with no gene match: 11. This CDR3 contains 16 residues. In germline, CDR1 is MNHEY, CDR2 SMNVEV (reference sequence). CDR3 in DNA: TGTGCCAGCAGTGCAGCACCGGGACAGGGAGGTGAAAAACTGTTTTTT. Translated: CASSAAPGQGGEKLFF.

This chain joins TRBV5-1 and TRBJ2-7; the D is unclear. The V gene's germline CDR1 is SGHRS and CDR2 YFSETQ. The V and J ends lost 1 base and 0 bases respectively, with 11 bases between them. The CDR3 consists of 15 residues. In DNA form, the CDR3 reads TGCGCCAGCAGCTTGAAAGGTCTTAGCTCCTACGAGCAGTACTTC. Translated, it gives CASSLKGLSSYEQYF.

The chain carries TRBV25-1 and TRBJ2-1; 11 bases align to TRBD1. The length of the CDR3 is 16 residues. The germline V gene has CDR1 MGHDK and CDR2 SYGVNS. Trimming cost V 1 base and J 7 bases; bases outside gene matches: 6. The CDR3 spells CASSELSGTGGNEQFF. The CDR3 nucleotides are TGTGCCAGCAGTGAATTGTCTGGGACAGGGGGTAATGAGCAGTTCTTC.

J is TRBJ2-7 and V is TRBV15, with D unclear. The length of the CDR3 is 12 residues. Germline V gives CDR1 LNHNV, CDR2 YYDKDF (reference sequence). V lost 3 bases to trimming and J lost 0 bases, with 3 bases between them. The CDR3 coding sequence is TGTGCCACCAGCAGCGCCTCCTACGAGCAGTACTTC. This sequence encodes CATSSASYEQYF.

This clone was counted a single time. This chain connects TRBV27 to TRBJ2-3; 7 positions match TRBD1. This CDR3 comprises 16 residues. CDR1 MNHEY and CDR2 SMNVEV come from the germline V gene (reference sequence). V shed 5 bases and J 0 bases; nucleotides not matched to a gene: 8. CDR3 in DNA: TGTGCCAGCAGTCCGCTCGGGACAGAGAGCACAGATACGCAGTATTTT. Translated: CASSPLGTESTDTQYF.

This chain connects TRBV4-2 to TRBJ2-7; no firm D call. CDR1 is LGHNA, CDR2 YNFKEQ, per germline. V gave up 4 bases and J gave up 0 bases, with 13 bases separating them. This CDR3 comprises 15 residues. CDR3 loop: CASSLLGPSSYEQYF. The CDR3 DNA reads TGTGCCAGCAGCCTCCTTGGGCCGAGCTCCTACGAGCAGTACTTC.

The chain combines TRBV13 with TRBJ2-1; TRBD1 matches 8 bases. The CDR3 length is 17 residues. V shed 3 bases, J shed 1 base, and the junction held 8 bases outside the gene matches. Looked up from germline, CDR1 is PRHDT and CDR2 is FYEKMQ (reference sequence). CDR3 DNA: TGTGCCAGCAGCTTGGGCAGGGGGCCTTGGTCCTACAATGAGCAGTTCTTC. Translation gives CASSLGRGPWSYNEQFF.

The chain joins TRBV11-2 to TRBJ2-5; TRBD1 might be the D (6 bases). Trimming pared 5 bases from V and 1 base from J, leaving 11 bases between. Germline CDR1 SGHAT, CDR2 FQNNGV. This CDR3 spans 14 amino acids. The CDR3: CASSRQDPQETQYF. As DNA, the CDR3 is TGTGCCAGCAGCAGACAGGATCCCCAAGAGACCCAGTACTTC.

V is TRBV20-1 and J is TRBJ2-5; TRBD2 matches at 9 bases. The CDR3 has 13 amino acids. Germline V gene sequence: CDR1 DFQATT, CDR2 SNEGSKA (reference sequence). The J segment lost 5 bases and the V segment lost 3 bases, leaving 4 bases of the junction unmatched. The CDR3, as DNA: TGCAGTGCTAGTAGCGGGAGCCTGGAGACCCAGTACTTC. The encoded protein is CSASSGSLETQYF.

This chain joins TRBV27 and TRBJ1-3; D is unresolved. V lost 8 bases, J lost 4 bases, and 12 bases lay in between. The CDR3 is 13 residues long. Per germline, CDR1 MNHEY and CDR2 SMNVEV (reference sequence). The CDR3 spells CASRGLWGNTIYF. The DNA of the CDR3 is TGTGCCAGCCGCGGGCTGTGGGGAAACACCATATATTTT.

V usage is TRBV2 and J usage is TRBJ2-6; perhaps TRBD1 as D (6 bases). This CDR3 is built from 15 residues. Per germline, CDR1 SNHLY and CDR2 FYNNEI. Trimming left V 2 bases short and J 4 bases short, with 9 bases between. CDR3 protein: CASSEQGRGANVLTF. The CDR3 coding sequence is TGTGCCAGCAGTGAACAGGGGAGAGGGGCCAACGTCCTGACTTTC.

This rearrangement joins TRBV25-1 to TRBJ1-1; TRBD1 might be the D (5 bases). Per the germline V gene, CDR1 is MGHDK and CDR2 is SYGVNS. The V and J ends lost 8 bases and 7 bases respectively, with 17 bases between them. There are 13 residues in the CDR3. The DNA of the CDR3 is TGTGCCAGCGCCGGGGCCTTATTCTTTGAAGCTTTCTTT. Translation gives CASAGALFFEAFF.